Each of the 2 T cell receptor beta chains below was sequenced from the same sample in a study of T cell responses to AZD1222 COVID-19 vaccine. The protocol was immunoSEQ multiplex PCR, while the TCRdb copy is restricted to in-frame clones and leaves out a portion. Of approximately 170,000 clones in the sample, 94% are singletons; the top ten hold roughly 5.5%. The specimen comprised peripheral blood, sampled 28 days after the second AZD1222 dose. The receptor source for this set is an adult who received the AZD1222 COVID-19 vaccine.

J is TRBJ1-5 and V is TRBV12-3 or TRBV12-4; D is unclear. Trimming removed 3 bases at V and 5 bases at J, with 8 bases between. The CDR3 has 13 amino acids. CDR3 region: CASSFKEYQPQHF. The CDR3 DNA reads TGTGCCAGCAGTTTCAAGGAGTATCAGCCCCAGCATTTT.

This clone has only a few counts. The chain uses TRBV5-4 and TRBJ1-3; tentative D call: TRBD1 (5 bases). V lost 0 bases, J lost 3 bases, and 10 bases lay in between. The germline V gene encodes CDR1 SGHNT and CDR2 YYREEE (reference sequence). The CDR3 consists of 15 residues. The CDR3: CASSLAGGFGNTIYF. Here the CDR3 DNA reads TGTGCCAGCAGCTTGGCGGGGGGTTTTGGAAACACCATATATTTT.